The subject of this entry is one TCR beta chain. These data come from a study of blood T cell repertoires in COVID-19. Study details: Samples taken during acute and convalescent COVID-19 were collected in the United States, Italy and Spain. The cDNA or gDNA used as material had been derived from T cells, B-cell-depleted T cells, or PBMCs.

In the authors' methods: For nucleated cells, counts were estimated from reference gene primer amplification. Profiling relied on immunoSEQ multiplex PCR, and the TCRdb table lists in-frame clones only, not all of them. The DNA was the basis for D and trimming; V, J and clone size are from that table. The profile shows roughly 250,000 clones, roughly four fifths of them singletons. CDR1 and CDR2 (germline): SGHTA, FQGNSA. CDR3 length: 16 residues. The V and J ends lost 1 base and 6 bases, in that order; junction bases with no gene match: 4. This TCR was recovered from a woman of 80 years or more with acute or convalescent COVID-19. V is TRBV7-2 and J is TRBJ1-6; 9 bases are a match to TRBD1. Sequencing was performed on peripheral blood. The DNA for the CDR3 is TGTGCCAGCAGCTTAGACGGGACAGGGCCTAATTCACCCCTCCACTTT. Protein sequence: CASSLDGTGPNSPLHF.